The source of this TCR beta chain is a study of T cell changes during pregnancy in multiple sclerosis. Profiling relied on immunoSEQ multiplex PCR, and the TCRdb table lists in-frame clones only, not all of them. The data show over 35,000 clones, around 89% seen once. This CDR3 has 13 amino acids. J gave up 13 bases and V 2 bases, and 5 bases lay outside the gene matches. CDR1 is GTSNPN and CDR2 is SVGIG in the germline V gene (reference sequence). Sequenced here: CD4+ T cells from peripheral blood mononuclear cells, sampled in the first trimester of pregnancy. The TCR originated in a female donor with multiple sclerosis, enrolled in a pregnancy study. This chain joins TRBV30 and TRBJ2-5, with 15 bases lining up with TRBD2. DNA for the CDR3: TGTGCCTGGAGTCGGACTAGCGGGGGGGCCTTGTACTTC. Amino acid sequence: CAWSRTSGGALYF. Drawing the rest from reference TRBV30 and TRBJ2-5, the complete variable domain is SQTIHQWPATLVQPVGSPLSLECTVEGTSNPNLYWYRQAAGRGLQLLFYSVGIGQISSEVPQNLSASRPQDRQFILSSKKLLLSDSGFYLCAWSRTSGGALYFGPGTRLLVL.